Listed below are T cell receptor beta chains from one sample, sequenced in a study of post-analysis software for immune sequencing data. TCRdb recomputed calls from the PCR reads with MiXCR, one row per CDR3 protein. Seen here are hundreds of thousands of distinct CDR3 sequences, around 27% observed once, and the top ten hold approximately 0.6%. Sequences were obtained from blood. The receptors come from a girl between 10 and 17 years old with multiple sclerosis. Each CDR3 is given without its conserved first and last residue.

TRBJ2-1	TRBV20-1	SAWNQEYNEQF
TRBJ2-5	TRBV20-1	SAIGQAQETQY
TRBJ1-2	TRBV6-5	ASSYSRGQHYGYT
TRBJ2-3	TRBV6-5	ASRGVGTDTQY
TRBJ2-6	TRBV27	ASSSSRSGSGANVLT
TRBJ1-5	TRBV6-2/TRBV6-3	ASSYARDYQPRH
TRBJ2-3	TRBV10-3	AISSGTGGLDTQY
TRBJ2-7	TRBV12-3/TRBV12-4	ASSFVASGEQY
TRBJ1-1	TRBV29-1	SGDNTEAF
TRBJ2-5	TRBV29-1	SVARTGAGETQY
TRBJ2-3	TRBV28	ASSFAVVYTDTQY
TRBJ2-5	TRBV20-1	SSPKGGETQY
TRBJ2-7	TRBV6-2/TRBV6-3	ASTTGQGTYEQY
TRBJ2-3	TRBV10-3	AIGETRGSTDTQY
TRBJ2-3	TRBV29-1	SVGPGPSTDTQY
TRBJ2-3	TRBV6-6	ASSFSRGVTDTQY
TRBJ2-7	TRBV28	ASSSPAQGGLSYEQY
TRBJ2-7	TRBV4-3	ASSQEGFDEQY
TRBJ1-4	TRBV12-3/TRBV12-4	ASRSQGLNEKLF
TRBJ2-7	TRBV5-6	ASSWVGSHEQY
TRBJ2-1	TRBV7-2	ASATSGTNVGYSEQF
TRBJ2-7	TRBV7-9	ASTRTGYEQY
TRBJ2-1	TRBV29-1	SVEVGQGRNNERF
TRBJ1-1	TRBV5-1	ASSLNSDTEAF
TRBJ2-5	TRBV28	ASSLNRGLGTQY
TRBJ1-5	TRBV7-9	ASSLATTQPQH
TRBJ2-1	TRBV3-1	ASSPLRRAGQEQF
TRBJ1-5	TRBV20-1	SAPAGGARQPQH
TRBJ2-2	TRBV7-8	ASSLLRTGKLVGELF
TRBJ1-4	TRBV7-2	ASSLARDRVSTNEKLF
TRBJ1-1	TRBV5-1	ASSLGLQGLGTEAF
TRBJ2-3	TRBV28	ASSWDLTLDTQY
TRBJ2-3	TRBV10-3	AVRSADTQY
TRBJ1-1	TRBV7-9	ASSLGAVNTEAF
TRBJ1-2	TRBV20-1	SAPDRGPTDGYT
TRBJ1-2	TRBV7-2	ASSSDARGYT
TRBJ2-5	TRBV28	ASSPSGGSRETQY
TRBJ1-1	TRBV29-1	SVDYRNTEAF
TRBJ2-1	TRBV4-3	ASSPRFLGAGESSYNEQF
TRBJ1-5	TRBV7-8	ASSLAWGAFQPQH
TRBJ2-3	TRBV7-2	ASSLGGKLVDTQY
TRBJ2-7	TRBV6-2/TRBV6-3	AVTAFGGSSYEQY
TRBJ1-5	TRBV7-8	ASSLDRQLNQPQH
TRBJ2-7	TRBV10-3	AISVSSAGYEQY
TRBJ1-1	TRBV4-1	ASSPAPTGVNTEAF
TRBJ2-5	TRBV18	ASSLTGVAGHEQY
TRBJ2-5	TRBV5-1	ASSWGQGFLETQY
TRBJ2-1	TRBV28	ASSAPGNNEQF
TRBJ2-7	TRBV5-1	ASRAGYEQY
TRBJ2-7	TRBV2	VSRRGLAAVGEQY